These 8 T cell receptor beta chains share one sample of origin, sequenced in a study of blood T cell repertoires in COVID-19. The repertoire was sequenced with immunoSEQ multiplex PCR; TCRdb's copy has only in-frame clones and lacks some. The sample includes about 330,000 clones, around 87% of them seen just once. Material: PBMCs or T cells enriched from blood (not recorded which). These receptors were taken from a woman aged 30 to 39 who had recovered from COVID-19.

This chain uses TRBV3-1 (or the pseudogene TRBV3-2) with TRBJ1-1, with D unresolved. The CDR3 totals 13 residues. Germline CDR1 is LGHDT and CDR2 is YNNKEL (reference sequence). V lost 2 bases to trimming and J lost 2 bases, with 6 bases between them. CDR3 in amino acids: CASSQIINTEAFF. CDR3 nucleotides: TGTGCCAGCAGCCAAATTATCAACACTGAAGCTTTCTTT.

This chain uses TRBV5-1 with TRBJ2-1; 11 positions match TRBD2. The V and J ends lost 5 bases and 5 bases, in that order; junction bases with no gene match: 6. CDR3 size: 15 residues. Germline CDR1 and CDR2: SGHRS and YFSETQ. The CDR3 DNA reads as TGCGCCAGCAGACCGGGACTAGCGGAGAACAATGAGCAGTTCTTC. It encodes CASRPGLAENNEQFF.

This rearrangement joins TRBV11-2 to TRBJ2-1; 9 nucleotides match TRBD2. The CDR3 extends over 15 amino acids. Trimming removed 5 bases from V and 6 bases from J; junction bases left unmatched: 8. Germline values: CDR1 SGHAT, CDR2 FQNNGV. CDR3 in amino acids: CASSPPGLAPNEQFF. The CDR3 nucleotides read TGTGCCAGCAGCCCGCCGGGACTAGCTCCCAATGAGCAGTTCTTC.

This clone was seen a single time. The chain carries TRBV5-4 and TRBJ1-2; TRBD1 might be the D (6 bases). The CDR3 runs 15 residues. Per germline, CDR1 SGHNT and CDR2 YYREEE (reference sequence). Between the trimmed V and J ends, which lost 1 base and 7 bases, there was a span of 17 bases. DNA of the CDR3: TGTGCCAGCAGCTTGTCCCTAGGGGGTTCGACTGGCTACACCTTC. It encodes CASSLSLGGSTGYTF.

V and J are TRBV5-1 and TRBJ2-3, with TRBD2 identical over 7 bases. V dropped 6 bases and J dropped 3; count of bases not matched to a gene: 10. Germline V gives CDR1 SGHRS, CDR2 YFSETQ. CDR3 length: 15 residues. The CDR3 bases are TGCGCCAGCAAGATGAGCGGGGCTGGGACAGATACGCAGTATTTT. Translating gives CASKMSGAGTDTQYF. Variable domain in full (rest from reference TRBV5-1 and TRBJ2-3): KAGVTQTPRYLIKTRGQQVTLSCSPISGHRSVSWYQQTPGQGLQFLFEYFSETQRNKGNFPGRFSGRQFSNSRSEMNVSTLELGDSALYLCASKMSGAGTDTQYFGPGTRLTVL.

The chain recombines TRBV9 with TRBJ1-1, with D possibly matching TRBD1 (5 bases). This CDR3 region has 14 residues. Trimming cost V 0 bases and J 7 bases, with 13 bases left between them. The germline V gene has CDR1 SGDLS and CDR2 YYNGEE. The CDR3 region has the DNA TGTGCCAGCAGCGTAGGGCTGCAGGGTGGTGAAGCTTTCTTT. Protein product: CASSVGLQGGEAFF.

V is TRBV10-3 and J is TRBJ1-4, with 8 bases fitting TRBD1. The CDR3 is 14 amino acids. With 11 bases clipped from V and 7 bases from J, the junction kept 12 bases outside the gene matches. Germline V gene sequence: CDR1 ENHRY, CDR2 SYGVKD. CDR3 coding DNA: TGTGCCTCCAGGACCGACAGGGGAGTTGAAAAACTGTTTTTT. It translates to CASRTDRGVEKLFF.

The chain joins TRBV5-1 to TRBJ2-7, with 9 positions matching TRBD1. Germline values: CDR1 SGHRS, CDR2 YFSETQ. J lost 4 bases, V lost 4 bases, and 9 bases had no gene match. This CDR3 has 15 residues. The CDR3 bases are TGCGCCAGCAGCCCTAGACAGGGGGGACCTTACGAGCAGTACTTC. Translated: CASSPRQGGPYEQYF. Complete variable domain (other parts from reference TRBV5-1 and TRBJ2-7): KAGVTQTPRYLIKTRGQQVTLSCSPISGHRSVSWYQQTPGQGLQFLFEYFSETQRNKGNFPGRFSGRQFSNSRSEMNVSTLELGDSALYLCASSPRQGGPYEQYFGPGTRLTVT.